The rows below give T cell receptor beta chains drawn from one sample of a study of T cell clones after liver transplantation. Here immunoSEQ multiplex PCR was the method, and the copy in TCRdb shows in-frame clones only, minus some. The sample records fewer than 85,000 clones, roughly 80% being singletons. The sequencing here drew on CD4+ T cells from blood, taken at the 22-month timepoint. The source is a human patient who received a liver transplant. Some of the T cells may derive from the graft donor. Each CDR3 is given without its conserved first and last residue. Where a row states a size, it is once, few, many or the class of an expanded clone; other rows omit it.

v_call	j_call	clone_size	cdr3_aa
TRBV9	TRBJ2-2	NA	ASSVEVGGELF
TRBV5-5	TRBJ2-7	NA	ASSLRVASYEQY
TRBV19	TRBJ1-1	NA	ASSRTVNTEAF
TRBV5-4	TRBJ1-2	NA	ASSLSPGEDYGYT
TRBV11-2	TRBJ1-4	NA	ASSLRIEGAREKLF
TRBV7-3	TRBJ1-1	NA	ASSSGVGNTEAF
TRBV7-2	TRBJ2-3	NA	ASSFRTGSTDTQY
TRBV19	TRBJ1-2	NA	ASSLGLNYGYT
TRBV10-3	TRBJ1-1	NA	AISQSRETEAF
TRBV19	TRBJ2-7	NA	ASSGTGLAGVASSYEQY
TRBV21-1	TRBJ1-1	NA	ASSQFDKNTEAF
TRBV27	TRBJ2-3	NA	ASSSFLAPATTDTQY
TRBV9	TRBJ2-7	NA	ASSPRGIEPYEQY
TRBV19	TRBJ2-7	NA	ASSISGTSTGEQY
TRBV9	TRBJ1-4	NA	ASSVRGDGSGEKLF
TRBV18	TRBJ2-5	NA	ASSADQGVGETQY
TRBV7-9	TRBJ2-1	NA	ASSLGREGLNEQF
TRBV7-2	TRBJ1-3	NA	ASSLVGTGASGNTIY
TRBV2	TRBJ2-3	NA	ASTRRASTDTQY
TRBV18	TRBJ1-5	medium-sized	ASSPAGTLNQPQH
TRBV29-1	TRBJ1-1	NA	SVAGVEFTEAF
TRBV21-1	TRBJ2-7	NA	ASSKGEALAGGSYEQY
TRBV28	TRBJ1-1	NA	ASSLPGTGPLRAF
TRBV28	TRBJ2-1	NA	ASSSLTSGRVTEWGSNEQF
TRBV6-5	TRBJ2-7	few	ASSYTGTGGNEQY
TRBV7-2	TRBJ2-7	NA	ASSLGVSSYEQY
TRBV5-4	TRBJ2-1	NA	ASSPRTSGSYNEQF
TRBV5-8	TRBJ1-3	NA	ASRLGTGFGGNTIY
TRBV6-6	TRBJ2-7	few	ASSYYRFPLHEQY
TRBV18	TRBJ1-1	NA	ASSPSRGGTEAF
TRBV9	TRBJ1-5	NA	ASSVGGDTNQPQH
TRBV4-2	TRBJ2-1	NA	ASSQQATDTNEQF
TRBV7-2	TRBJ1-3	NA	ASSLRGTGFSNTIY
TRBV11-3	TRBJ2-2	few	ASSQGGQYPTGELF
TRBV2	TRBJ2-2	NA	ASSARLAGNTGELF
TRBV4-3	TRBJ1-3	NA	ASSHVQGSGNTIY
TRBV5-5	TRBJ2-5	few	ASSLRLAGGQETQY
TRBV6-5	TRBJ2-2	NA	ASSQAANTGELF
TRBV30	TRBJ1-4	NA	AWSDDQDNRDEKLF
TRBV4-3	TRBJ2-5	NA	ASSQVGRVGETQY
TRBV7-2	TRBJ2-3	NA	ASSLTGTGGRDTQY
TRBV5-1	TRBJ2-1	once	ASSLRSGTFSYNEQF
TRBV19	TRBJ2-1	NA	ASSIDTGDYNEQF
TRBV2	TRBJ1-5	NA	ASSERAGGQPQH
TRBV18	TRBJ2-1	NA	ASSPRGTSGLNNEQF
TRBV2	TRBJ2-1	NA	ASVGAGVYNEQF
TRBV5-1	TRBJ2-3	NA	ASSLSGGPTDTQY
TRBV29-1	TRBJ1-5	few	SVARAFNQPQH
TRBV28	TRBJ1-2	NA	ASSPPAGSYGYT
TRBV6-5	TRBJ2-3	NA	ASTKVQWSDTQY
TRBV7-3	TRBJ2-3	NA	ASSLNTASTDTQY
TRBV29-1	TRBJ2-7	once	SPGTGTEYEQY